This T cell receptor (beta chain) was sequenced during a study of T cells in tumors after PD-1 blockade. On the study more broadly: Some patients also took daily vismodegib 150 mg during anti-PD-1 treatment.

CDR3 length equals 16 residues. CDR1 and CDR2 from the germline V gene are SGHNT and YYREEE (reference sequence). J was trimmed by 0 bases and V by 3 bases; bases with no gene match: 2. TCRdb's copy holds only in-frame clones and misses some; the assay was immunoSEQ multiplex PCR. This sample carries about 33,000 clones, just under 80% of them seen once, and the ten largest clones take roughly 40%. Sequenced here: PBMCs, sampled before anti-PD-1 treatment. This chain links TRBV5-4 with TRBJ2-3; 12 nucleotides align to TRBD2. The sequence was obtained from a human donor with basal cell carcinoma. The CDR3 loop reads CASSSGLAGSTDTQYF. CDR3 coding DNA: TGTGCCAGCAGCTCCGGACTAGCGGGGAGCACAGATACGCAGTATTTT. Complete variable domain (other parts from reference TRBV5-4 and TRBJ2-3): ETGVTQSPTHLIKTRGQQVTLRCSSQSGHNTVSWYQQALGQGPQFIFQYYREEENGRGNFPPRFSGLQFPNYSSELNVNALELDDSALYLCASSSGLAGSTDTQYFGPGTRLTVL.